The rows below give T cell receptor beta chains drawn from one sample of a study of technical replicates of blood from several donors. Data came from immunoSEQ multiplex PCR; TCRdb stores just in-frame clones and leaves some out. The sample carries some 60,000 clones, around 92% recorded once. The source material was PBMCs. Source of these receptors: a human donor in good health. Some clones in this sample may be carry-over from other donors' samples. CDR3s include the opening cysteine and the closing phenylalanine or tryptophan. A D gene is named only where the DNA matches it firmly.

len	v_gene	d_gene	j_gene	CDR3nt	CDR3aa
16	TRBV14	TRBD2	TRBJ2-1	TGTGCCAGCAGCCTGCGGGCGGGAGGGCCCATCAATGAGCAGTTCTTC	CASSLRAGGPINEQFF
15	TRBV4-3	TRBD2	TRBJ2-1	TGCGCCAGCAGCCAAGATACGGGGGGGTACAATGAGCAGTTCTTC	CASSQDTGGYNEQFF
15	TRBV27	TRBD2	TRBJ2-1	TGTGCCAGCACGCGGGGGGGGCTCGCCTACAATGAGCAGTTCTTC	CASTRGGLAYNEQFF
12	TRBV5-6	TRBD1	TRBJ1-1	TGTGCCAGCAGCTGGACAGGGCATGAAGCTTTCTTT	CASSWTGHEAFF
15	TRBV7-3	TRBD1	TRBJ2-2	TGTGCCAGCAGCTTAATGTCAGGGGGAACCGGGGAGCTGTTTTTT	CASSLMSGGTGELFF
16	TRBV27	TRBD1	TRBJ2-1	TGTGCCAGCAGTTCCCCCCGCCGACAGGGGGGCAATGAGCAGTTCTTC	CASSSPRRQGGNEQFF
14	TRBV29-1	TRBD1	TRBJ2-1	TGCAGCGCAGGACAGGGGAGCTCCTACAATGAGCAGTTCTTC	CSAGQGSSYNEQFF
16	TRBV4-3	TRBD2	TRBJ2-2	TGCGCCAGCAGCCAAGATGGACGGGGGGGGACCGGGGAGCTGTTTTTT	CASSQDGRGGTGELFF
13	TRBV6-4	NA	TRBJ2-2	TGTGCCAGCAGTGACTATATCACCGGGGAGCTGTTTTTT	CASSDYITGELFF
16	TRBV7-8	TRBD1	TRBJ1-3	TGTGCCAGCAGCATCGGGACAGGGGGCTCTGGAAACACCATATATTTT	CASSIGTGGSGNTIYF
15	TRBV19	TRBD1	TRBJ1-2	TGTGCCAGTAGTCCATTAGGGGGCTCCAGCTATGGCTACACCTTC	CASSPLGGSSYGYTF
12	TRBV18	NA	TRBJ2-7	TGTGCCAGCTCAACGAACAGGGACGAGCAGTACTTC	CASSTNRDEQYF
14	TRBV27	NA	TRBJ1-6	TGTGCCAGCAGTTTGTTTGAGGGTAATTCACCCCTCCACTTT	CASSLFEGNSPLHF
16	TRBV2	NA	TRBJ2-7	TGTGCCAGCAGCAAAAGGGTGGCAGGGTCCACCTACGAGCAGTACTTC	CASSKRVAGSTYEQYF
15	TRBV7-2	NA	TRBJ2-7	TGTGCCAGCAGCCGCACCTTAGGACTACCCTACGAGCAGTACTTC	CASSRTLGLPYEQYF
13	TRBV30	TRBD1	TRBJ2-7	TGTGCCTGGAGTGGACAGGGACGATACGAGCAGTACTTC	CAWSGQGRYEQYF
15	TRBV7-8	NA	TRBJ2-3	TGTGCCAGCAGCTTATTCGCCACAGCACCAGATACGCAGTATTTT	CASSLFATAPDTQYF
18	TRBV2	TRBD1	TRBJ1-5	TGTGCCAGCAGTTCACCCCGGGACAGAGCGCGCCTCAATCAGCCCCAGCATTTT	CASSSPRDRARLNQPQHF
14	TRBV30	NA	TRBJ1-6	TGTGCCTGGAGTAAGGGTAGCGAGAATTCACCCCTCCACTTT	CAWSKGSENSPLHF
14	TRBV7-3	NA	TRBJ1-2	TGTGCCAGCAGCTTAACAGGCAGGGAGGATGGCTACACCTTC	CASSLTGREDGYTF
15	TRBV5-4	TRBD2	TRBJ2-3	TGTGCCAGCAGCTTGGGGGCGGGAGGCACAGATACGCAGTATTTT	CASSLGAGGTDTQYF
15	TRBV27	NA	TRBJ1-2	TGTGCCAGCAGTTTATATGAGGGCGCGGTGTATGGCTACACCTTC	CASSLYEGAVYGYTF
17	TRBV5-8	TRBD1	TRBJ1-1	TGTGCCAGCAGCTTGCGACAGGGGGCGAGGATGTACACTGAAGCTTTCTTT	CASSLRQGARMYTEAFF
14	TRBV5-4	NA	TRBJ1-4	TGTGCCAGCAGCCTATCGACAGAGAATGAAAAACTGTTTTTT	CASSLSTENEKLFF
14	TRBV19	NA	TRBJ1-5	TGTGCCAGTAGCCCTCGAGGGATTAATCAGCCCCAGCATTTT	CASSPRGINQPQHF